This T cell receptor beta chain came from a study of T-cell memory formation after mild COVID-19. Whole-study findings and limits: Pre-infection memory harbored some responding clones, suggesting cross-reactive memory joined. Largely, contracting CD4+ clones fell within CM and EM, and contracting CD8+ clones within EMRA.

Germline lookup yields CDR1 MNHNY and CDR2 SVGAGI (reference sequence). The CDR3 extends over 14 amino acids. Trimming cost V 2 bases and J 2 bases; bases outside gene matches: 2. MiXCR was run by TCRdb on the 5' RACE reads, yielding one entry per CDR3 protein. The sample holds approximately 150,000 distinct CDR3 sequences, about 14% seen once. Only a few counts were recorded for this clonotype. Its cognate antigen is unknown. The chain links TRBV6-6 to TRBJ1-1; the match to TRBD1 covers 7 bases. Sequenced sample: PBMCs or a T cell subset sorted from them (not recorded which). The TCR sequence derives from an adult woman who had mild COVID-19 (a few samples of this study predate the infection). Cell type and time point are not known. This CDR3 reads CASSYQGVNTEAFF. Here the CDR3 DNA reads TGTGCCAGCAGTTACCAGGGGGTTAACACTGAAGCTTTCTTT.